This note documents a single TCR beta chain sequence. The protocol was immunoSEQ multiplex PCR, while the TCRdb copy is restricted to in-frame clones and leaves out a portion. Of some 120,000 clones in the sample, approximately 77% were seen once. The CDR3 is 14 residues long. Germline V gene lookup returns CDR1 MNHEY and CDR2 SMNVEV (reference sequence). V lost 7 bases and J lost 8; bases outside the gene matches: 12. This specimen belongs to a study of radiotherapy plus CTLA-4 blockade in lung cancer. The chain is built from TRBV27 and TRBJ1-2; 8 bases are shared with TRBD1. Sequencing was performed on peripheral blood, taken from a patient treated with radiotherapy plus ipilimumab. This clonotype originated in a human donor with non-small cell lung cancer that progressed on radiotherapy plus ipilimumab. Some clones in this sample may be carry-over from other donors' samples. The CDR3 sequence: CASKLGQASIGYTF. The CDR3, as DNA: TGTGCCAGCAAACTGGGACAGGCATCCATAGGCTACACCTTC.